This TCR beta chain stems from a study of T cell repertoires in cytomegalovirus infection. The overall study: As its CMV epitopes, the study selected recently identified HLA-C-restricted and well-studied HLA-B-restricted targets. Indications came from public TCR beta signatures; they pointed to CMV infection and to a matching HLA type. Study-wide results and caveats: Cumulative public TCR beta family frequency identified CMV carriers with the relevant HLA. Dominating the ex vivo response were HLA-C-restricted CMV-specific TCR beta clonotypes.

For this clonotype: What it binds is not known.

TCRdb re-called the reads through MiXCR, storing one row per CDR3 protein. The sample consists of about 310,000 distinct CDR3 sequences, approximately 25% of them appearing once. Per germline, CDR1 DFQATT and CDR2 SNEGSKA (reference sequence). V lost 3 bases to trimming and J lost 5 bases, with 13 bases between them. CDR3 length equals 13 residues. V is TRBV20-1 and J is TRBJ2-5, with a weak D call TRBD2 (7 bases). The sequencing used cultured PBMCs, collected from culture after CMV antigen stimulation. The receptor comes from a human donor in good health (CMV status not recorded). Some clones in this sample may be carry-over from other donors' samples. The CDR3 sequence: CSASRGGLETQYF. The CDR3, as DNA: TGCAGTGCTAGTAGGGGGGGTTTGGAGACCCAGTACTTC.